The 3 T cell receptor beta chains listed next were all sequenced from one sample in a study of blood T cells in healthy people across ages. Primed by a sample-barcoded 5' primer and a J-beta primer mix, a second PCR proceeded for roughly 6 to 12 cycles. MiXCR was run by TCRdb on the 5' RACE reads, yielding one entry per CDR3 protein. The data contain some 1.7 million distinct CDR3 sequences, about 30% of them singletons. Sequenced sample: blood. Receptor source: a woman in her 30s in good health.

CDR3 coding DNA: TGTGCCACCAGCAGAGTAGGAAGGACAGGGGGCGCAGAGACCCAGTACTTC. Translated: CATSRVGRTGGAETQYF. The genes are TRBV15 and TRBJ2-5; 11 nucleotides match TRBD1. Germline V gene sequence: CDR1 LNHNV, CDR2 YYDKDF (reference sequence). V trimming: 1 base; J trimming: 4 bases; junction bases outside the gene matches: 8. CDR3 length: 17 amino acids.

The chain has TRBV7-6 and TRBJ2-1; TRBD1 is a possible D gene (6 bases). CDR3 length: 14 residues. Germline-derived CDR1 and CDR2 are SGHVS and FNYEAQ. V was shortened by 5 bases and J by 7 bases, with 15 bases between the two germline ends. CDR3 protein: CASSRETGWNEQFF. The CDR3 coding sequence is TGTGCCAGCAGCAGGGAAACAGGGTGGAATGAGCAGTTCTTC.

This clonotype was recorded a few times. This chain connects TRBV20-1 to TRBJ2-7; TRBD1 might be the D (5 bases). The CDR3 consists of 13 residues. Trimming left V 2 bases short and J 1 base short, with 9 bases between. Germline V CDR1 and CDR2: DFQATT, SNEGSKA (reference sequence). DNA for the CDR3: TGCAGTGCTAGACCACAGGAATCCTACGAGCAGTACTTC. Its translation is CSARPQESYEQYF.